The text below deals with one TCR beta chain. The record originates from a study of blood T cell repertoires in COVID-19. In the original processing: Amplification of reference gene primers was used by the study to estimate nucleated cell counts. The table came from immunoSEQ multiplex PCR; TCRdb's copy has only in-frame clones and leaves some out. That table gives V, J and clone size, and the DNA gave D and trimming. The sample lists around 43,000 clones, approximately 85% occurring once. This clonotype was sampled from a woman of 80 years or more with acute or convalescent COVID-19. What was sequenced was peripheral blood.

CDR3 in amino acids: CASSETLAGGSDTQYF. The CDR3 DNA reads TGCGCCAGCAGCGAAACTCTAGCGGGAGGATCAGATACGCAGTATTTT. The J gene is TRBJ2-3, the V gene TRBV5-1; TRBD2 matches at 11 bases. The V gene's germline CDR1 is SGHRS and CDR2 YFSETQ. This CDR3 is 16 amino acids long. Germline trimming cut 4 bases from V and 4 bases from J; bases unmatched to any gene: 8.